This T cell receptor beta chain originates from a study of T cells in Graves' hyperthyroidism and ophthalmopathy. This clonotype was recorded a few times. TCR beta CDR3 regions were amplified from RNA. An initial round of RT-PCR targeting the TCR CDR3 relied on the HTBI primer set. A single record per CDR3 protein comes from TCRdb applying MiXCR to the multiplex PCR reads. The sample has about 720,000 distinct CDR3 sequences; roughly a sixth are singletons. Germline values: CDR1 DFQATT, CDR2 SNEGSKA (reference sequence). This CDR3 is built from 12 residues. Trimming shortened V by 5 bases and J by 7 bases, and 13 bases separated the two germline ends. Clinical symptoms, serum thyroxine, TRAb, thyroid ultrasound and orbital computed tomography informed diagnoses. Blood was drawn at first hyperthyroidism diagnosis, before any ophthalmopathy symptoms.

The receptor was derived from a woman aged 45-65 years with Graves' hyperthyroidism that later progressed to Graves' ophthalmopathy. The V call is TRBV20-1, the J call TRBJ2-3; D may be TRBD1 or TRBD2 (5 bases each). The source material was blood. The CDR3 sequence is CSAGGSENTQYF. In DNA, the CDR3 is TGCAGTGCTGGGGGTAGCGAGAATACGCAGTATTTT.